This T cell receptor (beta chain) was sequenced in a study of T cells in Graves' hyperthyroidism and ophthalmopathy. The investigators amplified TCR beta CDR3 regions from RNA transcripts. RT-PCR in the first round (using the HTBI primer set) targeted the TCR CDR3. One entry per CDR3 protein results from TCRdb running MiXCR on the multiplex PCR reads. The sample comprises about 380,000 distinct CDR3 sequences, about a fifth of which are singletons, and around 40% rests with the top ten. Losses at the gene ends were 4 bases for V and 5 bases for J; bases not matched to a gene: 6. The CDR3 consists of 15 residues. Per the germline V gene, CDR1 is DFQATT and CDR2 is SNEGSKA (reference sequence). In its sample, this clonotype was seen many times.

The TCR comes from a man aged 18 to 35 with Graves' ophthalmopathy. This chain joins TRBV20-1 and TRBJ2-1; 12 nucleotides agree with TRBD2. The sample comprised blood. The CDR3 loop is CSAILAGGPDNEQFF. As DNA, the CDR3 is TGCAGTGCTATTCTAGCGGGGGGGCCTGACAATGAGCAGTTCTTC.